A selection of T cell receptor beta chains follows, all from one sample in a study of CXCR3-negative and CXCR3-positive naive CD8 T cells. From its re-call of the 5' RACE reads, TCRdb lists each CDR3 protein once, without DNA. The sample includes some 130,000 distinct CDR3 sequences. Specimen: naive CXCR3- CD8+ T cells from blood. The origin of the receptors is a human donor in good health. Some clones in this sample may be carry-over from other donors' samples. Both conserved end residues are part of each CDR3. Fields, in order: V gene, J gene, CDR3 protein.

V gene: TRBV29-1
J gene: TRBJ2-7
CDR3 protein: CSVQGEAYEQYF

V gene: TRBV9
J gene: TRBJ2-5
CDR3 protein: CASSPRADTGASLSATQYF

V gene: TRBV6-5
J gene: TRBJ2-5
CDR3 protein: CASSYYGTSGVETQYF

V gene: TRBV5-5
J gene: TRBJ1-1
CDR3 protein: CASSATGWTEAFF

V gene: TRBV5-1
J gene: TRBJ2-7
CDR3 protein: CASSSMGLAGGQNSYEQYF

V gene: TRBV7-3
J gene: TRBJ2-1
CDR3 protein: CASSLTASGENNEQFF

V gene: TRBV7-6
J gene: TRBJ2-1
CDR3 protein: CASSLAGVGYNEQFF

V gene: TRBV7-9
J gene: TRBJ2-3
CDR3 protein: CASSKIPGLGAADTQYF

V gene: TRBV29-1
J gene: TRBJ2-5
CDR3 protein: CSARAVGETQYF

V gene: TRBV5-4
J gene: TRBJ2-7
CDR3 protein: CASSLGGPDEQYF

V gene: TRBV7-9
J gene: TRBJ2-1
CDR3 protein: CASSFSGGASNEQFF

V gene: TRBV7-8
J gene: TRBJ1-1
CDR3 protein: CAGRQGWNTEAFF

V gene: TRBV4-1
J gene: TRBJ1-2
CDR3 protein: CASSQGDHYGYTF

V gene: TRBV25-1
J gene: TRBJ1-1
CDR3 protein: CASSEASEAFF

V gene: TRBV4-2
J gene: TRBJ2-5
CDR3 protein: CASSPEELAGQQETQYF

V gene: TRBV4-1
J gene: TRBJ2-7
CDR3 protein: CASSQERGRPYEQYF

V gene: TRBV5-1
J gene: TRBJ1-1
CDR3 protein: CASSLEGGPNTEAFF

V gene: TRBV29-1
J gene: TRBJ2-1
CDR3 protein: CSVDPRSVLGEQFF

V gene: TRBV15
J gene: TRBJ2-6
CDR3 protein: CATSSDFSGANVLTF

V gene: TRBV9
J gene: TRBJ2-2
CDR3 protein: CASEVGDTGELFF

V gene: TRBV29-1
J gene: TRBJ2-6
CDR3 protein: CSEPRTRGAGANVLTF

V gene: TRBV29-1
J gene: TRBJ2-7
CDR3 protein: CSVGRLGQNHYEQYF

V gene: TRBV28
J gene: TRBJ2-7
CDR3 protein: CATQETGELGYEQYF

V gene: TRBV12-3/TRBV12-4
J gene: TRBJ2-1
CDR3 protein: CASSISGDPQFF

V gene: TRBV28
J gene: TRBJ2-6
CDR3 protein: CASSPGSWANVLTF

V gene: TRBV6-1
J gene: TRBJ2-1
CDR3 protein: CVEPGQGVSYNEQFF

V gene: TRBV7-8
J gene: TRBJ1-1
CDR3 protein: CASSKQGRGAFF

V gene: TRBV25-1
J gene: TRBJ2-1
CDR3 protein: CASSELAGGRYNEQFF

V gene: TRBV29-1
J gene: TRBJ2-7
CDR3 protein: CSVEWTDNYEQYF

V gene: TRBV27
J gene: TRBJ1-5
CDR3 protein: CASRKTTGNQPQHF

V gene: TRBV3-1
J gene: TRBJ2-1
CDR3 protein: CASSHSTQGGPYNEQFF

V gene: TRBV12-3/TRBV12-4
J gene: TRBJ1-6
CDR3 protein: CASSFGLPYNSPLHF

V gene: TRBV28
J gene: TRBJ2-2
CDR3 protein: CASSSFPGTENTGELFF

V gene: TRBV9
J gene: TRBJ2-2
CDR3 protein: CASSNRDFNTGELFF

V gene: TRBV2
J gene: TRBJ2-3
CDR3 protein: CASSETSGSSDTQYF

V gene: TRBV27
J gene: TRBJ2-5
CDR3 protein: CASSFAGGQETQYF

V gene: TRBV28
J gene: TRBJ1-5
CDR3 protein: CASSLLWPQHF

V gene: TRBV5-5
J gene: TRBJ2-2
CDR3 protein: CASSPGDGSNTGELFF

V gene: TRBV29-1
J gene: TRBJ2-7
CDR3 protein: CSVEDWNSGQGSYEQYF

V gene: TRBV5-4
J gene: TRBJ2-3
CDR3 protein: CASSLERTSGLAPTDTQYF

V gene: TRBV29-1
J gene: TRBJ2-5
CDR3 protein: CSVEVLGQTQETQYF

V gene: TRBV29-1
J gene: TRBJ2-2
CDR3 protein: CSVEGTTGELFF

V gene: TRBV19
J gene: TRBJ2-1
CDR3 protein: CASSIVGGPYNEQFF

V gene: TRBV2
J gene: TRBJ2-2
CDR3 protein: CASTRGTSGGANAGELFF

V gene: TRBV29-1
J gene: TRBJ2-5
CDR3 protein: CSVSADQETQYF

V gene: TRBV12-3/TRBV12-4
J gene: TRBJ1-2
CDR3 protein: CASSSRQEYNYGYTF

V gene: TRBV4-2
J gene: TRBJ2-3
CDR3 protein: CASSSSGPGGADTQYF

V gene: TRBV29-1
J gene: TRBJ2-1
CDR3 protein: CSVGIGDEQFF

V gene: TRBV29-1
J gene: TRBJ2-7
CDR3 protein: CVVGGVRGYEQYF

V gene: TRBV20-1
J gene: TRBJ2-7
CDR3 protein: CSARQGGYEQYF

V gene: TRBV14
J gene: TRBJ2-7
CDR3 protein: CASSQPLVEMGQGTNYEQYF

V gene: TRBV20-1
J gene: TRBJ2-3
CDR3 protein: CSARDLWDQGAVDTQYF

V gene: TRBV25-1
J gene: TRBJ2-7
CDR3 protein: CASSPRGQGWLEQYF

V gene: TRBV19
J gene: TRBJ2-7
CDR3 protein: CASTTGGNGNEQYF

V gene: TRBV29-1
J gene: TRBJ2-3
CDR3 protein: CSVGGTDFLNTQYF

V gene: TRBV11-2
J gene: TRBJ2-1
CDR3 protein: CASSRNWNNEQFF

V gene: TRBV4-2
J gene: TRBJ2-7
CDR3 protein: CASSQVFSDRVEQYF

V gene: TRBV4-1
J gene: TRBJ2-7
CDR3 protein: CASSQDPGGSYEQYF

V gene: TRBV11-2
J gene: TRBJ2-7
CDR3 protein: CASSLGLSISYEQYF